The clone carrying this T cell receptor beta chain has a handful of counts. Antigen: not known. This specimen belongs to a study of T cell repertoires in cytomegalovirus infection. As for the study in general: As its CMV epitopes, the study selected recently identified HLA-C-restricted and well-studied HLA-B-restricted targets. Study-wide results and caveats: The ex vivo response was dominated by HLA-C-restricted CMV-specific TCR beta clonotypes.

In TCRdb, the reads were re-called with MiXCR into one record per CDR3 protein. Here the sample spans 150,000 to 200,000 distinct CDR3 sequences, about a fifth being singletons. The germline V gene has CDR1 MNHEY and CDR2 SVGAGI. This CDR3 comprises 15 residues. V dropped 2 bases and J dropped 0 bases, with 10 bases sitting between them. V is TRBV6-5 and J is TRBJ1-1; D possibly corresponds to TRBD1 (5 bases). The receptor was derived from a human donor in good health (CMV status not recorded). Some clones in this sample may be carry-over from other donors' samples. Sequences were derived from CD8+ T cells from cultured PBMCs, sampled from culture after CMV antigen stimulation. Written as DNA, the CDR3 is TGTGCCAGCAGTTACACCAGGGCCCTGAACACTGAAGCTTTCTTT. Its translation: CASSYTRALNTEAFF.